This T cell receptor (beta chain) was identified in a study of blood T cells in healthy people across ages. Concerning this clonotype itself: Its target is unknown.

Notes on the study in general: The CMV status of each donor remained undetermined, and this could have confounded shifts in expanded clonotypes.

A J-beta primer mix and a sample-barcoded 5' primer were used in a second PCR of roughly 6 to 11 cycles. TCRdb ran MiXCR on the 5' RACE reads and lists one entry per CDR3 protein. The data contain some 780,000 distinct CDR3 sequences, around three fifths of them singletons. The material sequenced was blood. This clonotype originated in a man in his forties or fifties in good health.

CDR3 residues: CASSSTSREQFF. Written as DNA, the CDR3 is TGTGCCAGCAGCTCGACTAGTCGTGAGCAGTTCTTC. The V call is TRBV7-2, the J call TRBJ2-1; TRBD2 might be the D (6 bases). V gave up 4 bases and J gave up 9 bases, with 10 bases separating them. Germline V gene data show CDR1 as SGHTA and CDR2 as FQGNSA. The CDR3 extends over 12 amino acids. Combining the CDR3 with reference TRBV7-2 and TRBJ2-1 gives the whole variable domain GAGVSQSPSNKVTEKGKDVELRCDPISGHTALYWYRQSLGQGLEFLIYFQGNSAPDKSGLPSDRFSAERTGGSVSTLTIQRTQQEDSAVYLCASSSTSREQFFGPGTRLTVL.